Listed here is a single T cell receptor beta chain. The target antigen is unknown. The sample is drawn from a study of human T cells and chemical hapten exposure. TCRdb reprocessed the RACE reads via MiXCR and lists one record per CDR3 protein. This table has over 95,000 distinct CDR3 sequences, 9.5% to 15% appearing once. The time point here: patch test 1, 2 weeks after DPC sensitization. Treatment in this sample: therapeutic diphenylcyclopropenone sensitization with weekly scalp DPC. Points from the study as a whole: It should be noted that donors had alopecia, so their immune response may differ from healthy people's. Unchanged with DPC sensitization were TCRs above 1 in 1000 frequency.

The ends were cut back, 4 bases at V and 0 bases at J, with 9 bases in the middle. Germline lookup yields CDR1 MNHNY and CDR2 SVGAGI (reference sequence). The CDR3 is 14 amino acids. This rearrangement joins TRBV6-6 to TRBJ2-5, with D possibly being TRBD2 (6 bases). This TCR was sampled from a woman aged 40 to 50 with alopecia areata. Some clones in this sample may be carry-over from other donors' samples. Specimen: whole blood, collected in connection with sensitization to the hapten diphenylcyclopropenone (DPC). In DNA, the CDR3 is TGTGCCAGCAGTTCGCTAGCGTACCAAGAGACCCAGTACTTC. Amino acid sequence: CASSSLAYQETQYF.